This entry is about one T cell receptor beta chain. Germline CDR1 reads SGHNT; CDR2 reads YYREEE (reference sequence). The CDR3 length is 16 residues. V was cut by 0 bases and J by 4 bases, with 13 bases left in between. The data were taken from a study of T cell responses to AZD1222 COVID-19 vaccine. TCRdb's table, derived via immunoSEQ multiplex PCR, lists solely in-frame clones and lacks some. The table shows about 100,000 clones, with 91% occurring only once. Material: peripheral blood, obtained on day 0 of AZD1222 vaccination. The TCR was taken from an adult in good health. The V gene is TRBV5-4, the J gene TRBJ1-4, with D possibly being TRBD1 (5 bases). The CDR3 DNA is TGTGCCAGCAGCTTGGATCTGGGTGGGGGTAATGAAAAACTGTTTTTT. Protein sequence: CASSLDLGGGNEKLFF.